The T cell receptor (beta chain) described here comes from a study of high-grade serous ovarian cancer treatment subgroups. Study context: Each sample yielded on average around 7,000 unique TCR beta rearrangements from 14,000 or so reads. General study results and limits: Same-patient tumor repertoires overlapped at about 0.095 to 0.85; different patients barely overlapped. The analyses considered CDR3 and ignored CDR1 and CDR2.

To note about this clone: Its antigen is currently unknown.

Germline V gene sequence: CDR1 SGHNT, CDR2 YYREEE (reference sequence). With 2 bases clipped from V and 3 bases from J, the junction kept 12 bases outside the gene matches. The CDR3 is made up of 18 amino acids. Tumor samples were taken before definitive surgery or chemotherapy. Produced via immunoSEQ multiplex PCR; TCRdb's table is partial and in-frame only. The table has around 9,000 clones, 75% to 90% seen once; the top ten hold around 1.8%. Sample: tumor tissue. This chain joins TRBV5-4 and TRBJ1-2; TRBD1 aligns across 11 bases. This sequence originates from a human donor with high-grade serous ovarian cancer. The CDR3 loop reads CASSLGPDRGLSYYGYTF. CDR3 nucleotide sequence: TGTGCCAGCAGCTTAGGGCCGGACAGGGGGCTCTCTTACTATGGCTACACCTTC.